This T cell receptor (beta chain) was documented in a study of CD8+ T cells in alopecia areata. On the study more broadly: Each of the treated patients was given oral tofacitinib, 5 to 10 mg twice daily, for moderate-to-severe alopecia areata. Study-wide results and limits: Lesional scalp exceeded normal scalp in clonality, especially in alopecia totalis/universalis.

A remark on this clone: Its specificity is unknown.

Treatment of the sample: oral pan-JAK inhibitor, 5-10 mg twice daily. Alopecia areata patients provided lesional scalp punch biopsies and peripheral blood, both collected for the study. cDNA serving as the sequencing template came from extracted, reverse transcribed RNA. Some clones are missing from TCRdb's copy, which holds only in-frame ones; the method was immunoSEQ multiplex PCR. The profile shows some 170,000 clones, less than 75% of them singletons. Germline V gene lookup returns CDR1 LNHNV and CDR2 YYDKDF (reference sequence). The V and J ends lost 5 bases and 0 bases respectively, with 10 bases between them. The CDR3 spans 15 residues.

The TCR originated in a human donor with alopecia areata. Sample: CD4+ T cells sorted from blood, taken between weeks 55 and 65, from a patient treated with tofacitinib. The chain couples TRBV15 to TRBJ1-4; D perhaps matches TRBD1 (5 bases). The CDR3 bases are TGTGCCACCAGCGCCACAGGACCAACTAATGAAAAACTGTTTTTT. Its protein is CATSATGPTNEKLFF.